A selection of T cell receptor beta chains follows, all from one sample in a study of blood T cell repertoires in COVID-19. Some clones are missing from TCRdb's copy, which holds only in-frame ones; the method was immunoSEQ multiplex PCR. The data show 150,000 to 200,000 clones, with around 80% seen just once and around 10% held by the top ten. The sequenced material came from PBMCs or T cells enriched from blood (not recorded which). All receptors come from a man aged 45-65 years who had recovered from COVID-19. Both conserved end residues are part of each CDR3. A D gene is named only where the DNA matches it firmly. The size entry is marked missing in some rows and otherwise reads once, few, many or a size class.

d_call clone_size cdr3_length j_call v_call cdr3_aa cdr3_nt
TRBD1 few 14 TRBJ2-7 TRBV6-5 CASNFGTGSYEQYF TGTGCCAGCAACTTCGGGACAGGGTCCTACGAGCAGTACTTC
TRBD1 - 16 TRBJ1-1 TRBV5-1 CASSRRDRTRNTEAFF TGCGCCAGCAGCCGTAGGGACAGGACCAGGAACACTGAAGCTTTCTTT
- - 13 TRBJ2-5 TRBV28 CASSRVPRETQYF TGTGCCAGCAGCAGGGTCCCCAGAGAGACCCAGTACTTC
- - 13 TRBJ1-6 TRBV29-1 CSVAISYNSPLHF TGCAGCGTTGCTATTTCCTATAATTCACCCCTCCACTTT
- few 13 TRBJ2-2 TRBV18 CASSPGPTGELFF TGTGCCAGCTCTCCAGGCCCAACCGGGGAGCTGTTTTTT
TRBD2 few 14 TRBJ2-1 TRBV3-1/TRBV3-2 CASSPSGDYNEQFF TGTGCCAGCAGCCCTAGCGGGGACTACAATGAGCAGTTCTTC
TRBD1 - 12 TRBJ1-1 TRBV6-5 CASSLDRAEAFF TGTGCCAGCAGTTTGGACAGGGCTGAAGCTTTCTTT
- - 15 TRBJ1-2 TRBV25-1 CASSSRGVANYGYTF TGTGCCAGCAGTTCCAGGGGTGTTGCTAACTATGGCTACACCTTC
TRBD1 - 15 TRBJ1-2 TRBV13 CASSLVGGPNYGYTF TGTGCCAGCAGCTTAGTAGGGGGCCCAAACTATGGCTACACCTTC
TRBD1 - 15 TRBJ2-3 TRBV10-1 CASSGPGQGEDTQYF TGCGCCAGCAGTGGGCCGGGACAGGGGGAAGATACGCAGTATTTT
- - 13 TRBJ1-5 TRBV6-6 CASRLTVNQPQHF TGTGCCAGCAGACTGACAGTTAATCAGCCCCAGCATTTT
TRBD2 - 15 TRBJ2-7 TRBV28 CASRSTSGSSYEQYF TGTGCCAGCAGATCAACTAGCGGGAGCTCCTACGAGCAGTACTTC
- - 13 TRBJ2-2 TRBV30 CAWSTRSGGELFF TGTGCCTGGTCTACTAGATCGGGCGGGGAGCTGTTTTTT